Following are 5 T cell receptor beta chains from one sample sequenced in a study of T cell responses to AZD1222 COVID-19 vaccine. Here immunoSEQ multiplex PCR was the method, and the copy in TCRdb shows in-frame clones only, minus some. The table records about 150,000 clones, roughly 92% of them present only once. This material consisted of peripheral blood, taken on day 0 of AZD1222 vaccination. These receptors originate from an adult in good health.

V is TRBV6-5 and J is TRBJ1-2, with D tentatively TRBD1 (5 bases). Per germline, CDR1 MNHEY and CDR2 SVGAGI. The CDR3 consists of 11 residues. V was pared by 8 bases and J by 7 bases, with 11 bases between. The chain's CDR3 is CASRGRAGYTF. CDR3 DNA sequence: TGTGCCAGCCGGGGCAGGGCTGGCTACACCTTC.

The chain couples TRBV5-1 to TRBJ2-1, with 7 bases identical to TRBD2. Germline V gene lookup returns CDR1 SGHRS and CDR2 YFSETQ. CDR3 size: 14 residues. Trimming cost V 0 bases and J 5 bases; bases outside gene matches: 2. The CDR3 loop reads CASSLVGTNNEQFF. For the CDR3, the DNA is TGCGCCAGCAGCTTGGTCGGGACTAACAATGAGCAGTTCTTC.

The chain couples TRBV6-2 or TRBV6-3 to TRBJ1-1, with D possibly TRBD1 on 6 matching bases. Germline V gives CDR1 MNHEY, CDR2 SVGEGT. The CDR3 length is 16 residues. V lost 6 bases and J lost 1, with 18 bases in between. Written as DNA, the CDR3 is TGTGCCAGCAGCCGAGCGGGGGCTGTGGGGAACACTGAAGCTTTCTTT. Its translation: CASSRAGAVGNTEAFF.

This rearrangement joins TRBV5-6 to TRBJ2-2; D is unresolved. The CDR3 extends over 12 amino acids. V was trimmed by 3 bases and J by 4 bases, leaving 4 bases between them. Germline V gene sequence: CDR1 SGHDT, CDR2 YYEEEE. In DNA form, the CDR3 reads TGTGCCAGCAGCTCGACCACCGGGGAGCTGTTTTTT. This sequence encodes CASSSTTGELFF.

The chain combines TRBV19 with TRBJ2-3; D tentatively fits TRBD1 or TRBD2 (6 bases each). V was trimmed by 5 bases and J by 6 bases, leaving 15 bases between them. Germline V gives CDR1 LNHDA, CDR2 SQIVND (reference sequence). This CDR3 is built from 14 residues. This CDR3 is CASSLGGGRDTQYF. The CDR3 nucleotides read TGTGCCAGTAGTTTAGGAGGGGGGCGGGATACGCAGTATTTT.